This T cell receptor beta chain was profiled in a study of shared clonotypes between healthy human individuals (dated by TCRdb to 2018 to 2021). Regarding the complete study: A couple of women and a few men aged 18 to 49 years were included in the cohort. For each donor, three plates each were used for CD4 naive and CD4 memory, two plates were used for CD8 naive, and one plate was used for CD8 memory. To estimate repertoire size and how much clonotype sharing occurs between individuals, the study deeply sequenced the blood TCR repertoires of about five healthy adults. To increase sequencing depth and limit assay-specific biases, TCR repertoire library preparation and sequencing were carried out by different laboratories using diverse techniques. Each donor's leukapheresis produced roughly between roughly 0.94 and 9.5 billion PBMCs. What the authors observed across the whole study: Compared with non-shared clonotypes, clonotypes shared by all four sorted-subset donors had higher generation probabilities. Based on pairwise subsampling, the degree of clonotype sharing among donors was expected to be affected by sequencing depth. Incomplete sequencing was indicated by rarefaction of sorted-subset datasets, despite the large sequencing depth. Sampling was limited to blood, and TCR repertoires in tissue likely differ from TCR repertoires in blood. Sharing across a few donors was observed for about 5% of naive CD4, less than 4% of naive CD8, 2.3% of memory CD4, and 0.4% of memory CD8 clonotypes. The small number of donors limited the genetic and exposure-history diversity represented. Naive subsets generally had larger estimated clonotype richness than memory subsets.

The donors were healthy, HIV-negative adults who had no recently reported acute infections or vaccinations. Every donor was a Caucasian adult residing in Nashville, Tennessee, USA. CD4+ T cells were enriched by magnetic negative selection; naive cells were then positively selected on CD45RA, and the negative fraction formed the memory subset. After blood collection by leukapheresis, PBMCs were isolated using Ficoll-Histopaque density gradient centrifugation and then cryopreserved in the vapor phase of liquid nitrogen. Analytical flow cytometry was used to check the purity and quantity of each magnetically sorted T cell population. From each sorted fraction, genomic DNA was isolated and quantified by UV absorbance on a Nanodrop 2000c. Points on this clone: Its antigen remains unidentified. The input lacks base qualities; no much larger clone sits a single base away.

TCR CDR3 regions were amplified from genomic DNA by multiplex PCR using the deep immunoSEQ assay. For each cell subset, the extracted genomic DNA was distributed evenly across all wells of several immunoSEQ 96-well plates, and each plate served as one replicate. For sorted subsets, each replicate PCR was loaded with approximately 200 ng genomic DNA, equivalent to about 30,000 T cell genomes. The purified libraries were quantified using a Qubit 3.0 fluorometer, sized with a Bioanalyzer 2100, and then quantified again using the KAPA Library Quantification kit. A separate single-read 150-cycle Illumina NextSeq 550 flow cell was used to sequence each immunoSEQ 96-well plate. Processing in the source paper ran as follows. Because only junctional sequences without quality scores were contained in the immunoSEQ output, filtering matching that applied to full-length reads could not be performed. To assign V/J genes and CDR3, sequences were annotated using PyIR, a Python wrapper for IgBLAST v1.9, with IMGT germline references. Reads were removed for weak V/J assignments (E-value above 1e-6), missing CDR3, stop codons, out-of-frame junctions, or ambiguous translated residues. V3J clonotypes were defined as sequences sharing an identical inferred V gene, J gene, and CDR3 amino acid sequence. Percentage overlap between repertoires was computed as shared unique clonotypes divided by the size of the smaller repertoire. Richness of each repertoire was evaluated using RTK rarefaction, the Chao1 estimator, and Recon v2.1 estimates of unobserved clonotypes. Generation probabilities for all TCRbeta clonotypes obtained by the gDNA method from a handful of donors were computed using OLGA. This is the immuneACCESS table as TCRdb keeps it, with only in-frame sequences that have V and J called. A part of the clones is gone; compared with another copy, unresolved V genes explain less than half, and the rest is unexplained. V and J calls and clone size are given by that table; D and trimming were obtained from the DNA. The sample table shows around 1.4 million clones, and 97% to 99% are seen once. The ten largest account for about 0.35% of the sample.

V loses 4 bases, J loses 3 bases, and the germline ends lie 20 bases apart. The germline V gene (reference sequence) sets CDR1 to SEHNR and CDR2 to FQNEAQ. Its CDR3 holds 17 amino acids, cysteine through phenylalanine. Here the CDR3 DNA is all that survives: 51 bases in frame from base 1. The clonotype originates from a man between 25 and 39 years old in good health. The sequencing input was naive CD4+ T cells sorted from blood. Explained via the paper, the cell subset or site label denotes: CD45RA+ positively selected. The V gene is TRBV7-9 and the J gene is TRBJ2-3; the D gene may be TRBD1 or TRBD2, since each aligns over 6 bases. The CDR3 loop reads CASSSIWGAQRTDTQYF. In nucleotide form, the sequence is TGTGCCAGCAGCTCTATCTGGGGGGCGCAGAGGACAGATACGCAGTATTTT.